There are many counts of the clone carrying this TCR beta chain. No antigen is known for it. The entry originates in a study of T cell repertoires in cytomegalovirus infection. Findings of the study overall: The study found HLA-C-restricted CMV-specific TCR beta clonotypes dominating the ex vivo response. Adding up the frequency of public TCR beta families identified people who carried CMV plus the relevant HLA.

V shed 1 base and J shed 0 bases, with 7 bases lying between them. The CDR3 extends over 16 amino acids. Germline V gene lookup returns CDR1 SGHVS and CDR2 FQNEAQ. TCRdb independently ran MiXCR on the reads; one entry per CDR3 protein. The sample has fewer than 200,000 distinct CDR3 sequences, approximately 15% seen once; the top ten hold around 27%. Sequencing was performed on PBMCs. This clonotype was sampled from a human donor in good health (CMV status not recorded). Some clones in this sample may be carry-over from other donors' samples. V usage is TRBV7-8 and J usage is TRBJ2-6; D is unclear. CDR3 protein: CASSLGRFSGANVLTF. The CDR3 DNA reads TGTGCCAGCAGCTTAGGACGGTTCTCTGGGGCCAACGTCCTGACTTTC. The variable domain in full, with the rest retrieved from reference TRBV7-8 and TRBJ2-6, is GAGVSQSPRYKVAKRGQDVALRCDPISGHVSLFWYQQALGQGPEFLTYFQNEAQLDKSGLPSDRFFAERPEGSVSTLKIQRTQQEDSAVYLCASSLGRFSGANVLTFGAGSRLTVL.